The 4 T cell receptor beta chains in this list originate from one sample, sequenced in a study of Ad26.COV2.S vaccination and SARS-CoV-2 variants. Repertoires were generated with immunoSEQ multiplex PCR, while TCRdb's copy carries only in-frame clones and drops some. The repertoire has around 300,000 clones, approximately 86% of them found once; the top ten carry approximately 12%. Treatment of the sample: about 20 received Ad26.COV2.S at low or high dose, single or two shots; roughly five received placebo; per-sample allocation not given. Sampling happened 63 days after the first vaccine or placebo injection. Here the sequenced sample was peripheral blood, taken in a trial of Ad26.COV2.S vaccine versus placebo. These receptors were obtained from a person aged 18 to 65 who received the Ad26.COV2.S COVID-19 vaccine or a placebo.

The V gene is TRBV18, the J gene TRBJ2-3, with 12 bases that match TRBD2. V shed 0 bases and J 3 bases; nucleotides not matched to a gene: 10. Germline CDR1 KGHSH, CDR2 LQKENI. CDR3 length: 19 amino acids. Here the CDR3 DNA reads TGTGCCAGCTCACCACCGATCGCTAGCGGGAGGGCCAAGACAGATACGCAGTATTTT. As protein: CASSPPIASGRAKTDTQYF.

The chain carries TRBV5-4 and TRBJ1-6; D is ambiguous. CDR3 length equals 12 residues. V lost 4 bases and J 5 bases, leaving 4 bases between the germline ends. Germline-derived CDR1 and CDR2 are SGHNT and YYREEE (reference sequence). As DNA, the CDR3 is TGTGCCAGCAGCCCGAATAATTCACCCCTCCACTTT. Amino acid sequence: CASSPNNSPLHF. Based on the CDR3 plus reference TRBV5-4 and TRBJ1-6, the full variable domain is ETGVTQSPTHLIKTRGQQVTLRCSSQSGHNTVSWYQQALGQGPQFIFQYYREEENGRGNFPPRFSGLQFPNYSSELNVNALELDDSALYLCASSPNNSPLHFGNGTRLTVT.

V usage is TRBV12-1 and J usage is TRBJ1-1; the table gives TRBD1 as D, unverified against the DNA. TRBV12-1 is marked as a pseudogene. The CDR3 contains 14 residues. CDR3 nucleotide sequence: TGTGCCAGCAGCGCAACAGACATTAACACTGAAGCTTTCTTT. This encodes CASSATDINTEAFF.

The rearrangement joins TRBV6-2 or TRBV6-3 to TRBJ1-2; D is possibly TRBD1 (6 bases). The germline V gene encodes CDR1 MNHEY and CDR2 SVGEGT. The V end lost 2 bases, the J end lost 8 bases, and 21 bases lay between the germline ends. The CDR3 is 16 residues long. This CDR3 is CASSYEQGMRVGGYTF. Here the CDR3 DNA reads TGTGCCAGCAGTTACGAACAGGGAATGAGAGTAGGCGGCTACACCTTC.